The TCR beta chain under discussion was sequenced for a study of cytomegalovirus exposure and HLA in healthy donors. Study information: The Caucasian-associated ancestry cluster held roughly 81% of 398 genotyped donors. Findings and limits, study-wide: Another analysis was done later, and it associated 16,951 TCR beta sequences with HLA alleles at 0.05 false discovery rate. The study recorded more than 150 TCR beta chains that were cytomegalovirus-associated.

PCR used 60 Vbeta primers and 13 Jbeta primers. Method: immunoSEQ multiplex PCR; TCRdb's copy keeps in-frame clones and lacks some. Among roughly 190,000 clones listed, around 82% were seen once. All donors participated as healthy donors of bone marrow. Notes on this clone: Its antigen remains unknown.

The CDR3 has 12 amino acids. Per the germline V gene, CDR1 is GTSNPN and CDR2 is SVGIG (reference sequence). Trimming pared 4 bases from V and 3 bases from J, leaving 10 bases between. The source material was PBMCs. The clonotype comes from a man aged 40-49 years in good health and CMV-seropositive. The gene calls are TRBV30 and TRBJ2-7; weak D call: TRBD2 (5 bases). CDR3 sequence: CAWNRGSYEQYF. In nucleotides, the CDR3 is TGTGCCTGGAATCGGGGAAGCTACGAGCAGTACTTC.